This passage covers 29 T cell receptor beta chains from one sample sequenced in a study of blood T cell repertoires in COVID-19. Produced via immunoSEQ multiplex PCR; TCRdb's table is partial and in-frame only. The table has some 110,000 clones, less than 90% seen once; the top ten hold 7.9%. The sample comprised peripheral blood. Receptors originate from a man aged 70-80 years who had recovered from COVID-19.

In this sample, this clone turned up a few times. The genes are TRBV7-3 and TRBJ1-6; D is possibly TRBD1 (5 bases). V shed 2 bases and J shed 7 bases, with 9 bases lying between them. This CDR3 comprises 14 residues. Germline V gene data show CDR1 as SGHTA and CDR2 as FQGTGA. This CDR3 reads CASSLYGGNSPLHF. CDR3 nucleotide sequence: TGTGCCAGCAGCTTATACGGGGGGAATTCACCCCTCCACTTT. The variable domain in full, completed from reference TRBV7-3 and TRBJ1-6, reads GAGVSQTPSNKVTEKGKYVELRCDPISGHTALYWYRQSLGQGPEFLIYFQGTGAADDSGLPNDRFFAVRPEGSVSTLKIQRTERGDSAVYLCASSLYGGNSPLHFGNGTRLTVT.

The chain recombines TRBV18 with TRBJ2-5; D is ambiguous. Germline-derived CDR1 and CDR2 are KGHSH and LQKENI. This CDR3 is 13 amino acids long. Trimming took 5 bases from V and 0 from J, leaving 7 bases between them. The CDR3 DNA sequence: TGTGCCAGCTCAGGCACGTACCAAGAGACCCAGTACTTC. Encoded protein: CASSGTYQETQYF.

The chain joins TRBV9 to TRBJ2-5, with D unclear. The CDR3 runs to 17 residues. Trimming cost V 0 bases and J 2 bases, with 17 bases left between them. CDR1 and CDR2 from the germline V gene are SGDLS and YYNGEE. The CDR3: CASSVGKISSAQETQYF. The CDR3 DNA follows: TGTGCCAGCAGCGTAGGAAAGATTAGCTCAGCGCAAGAGACCCAGTACTTC.

This clone has just one count. The chain combines TRBV19 with TRBJ2-7, with 10 bases aligning to TRBD2. Unmatched junction bases numbered 4, after V lost 8 bases and J lost 0 bases. The CDR3 runs to 14 residues. CDR1 and CDR2 from the germline V gene are LNHDA and SQIVND (reference sequence). The CDR3 coding sequence is TGTGCCAGTGCAAGGACTAGCGGCTCCTACGAGCAGTACTTC. Amino acids: CASARTSGSYEQYF.

The chain is built from TRBV7-3 and TRBJ1-1; D remains unclear. The CDR3 consists of 15 residues. Germline lookup yields CDR1 SGHTA and CDR2 FQGTGA. Trimming took off 5 bases at V and 0 bases at J, with 13 bases between the two ends. The CDR3 coding sequence is TGTGCCAGCAGCCCAACACCGGGTTTGAACACTGAAGCTTTCTTT. Protein product: CASSPTPGLNTEAFF.

The chain links TRBV5-1 to TRBJ2-7; 7 positions agree with TRBD2. The J segment lost 5 bases and the V segment lost 0 bases, leaving 5 bases of the junction unmatched. The CDR3 spans 14 residues. Germline lookup yields CDR1 SGHRS and CDR2 YFSETQ. This chain's CDR3 is CASSLGGSGDEQYF. The DNA of the CDR3 is TGCGCCAGCAGCTTGGGCGGGAGCGGGGACGAGCAGTACTTC. The full variable domain, rest sourced from reference TRBV5-1 and TRBJ2-7, is KAGVTQTPRYLIKTRGQQVTLSCSPISGHRSVSWYQQTPGQGLQFLFEYFSETQRNKGNFPGRFSGRQFSNSRSEMNVSTLELGDSALYLCASSLGGSGDEQYFGPGTRLTVT.

V usage is TRBV7-8 and J usage is TRBJ1-6; possible D gene TRBD1, 6 bases. This CDR3 has 16 amino acids. Trimming stripped 5 bases from V and 7 bases from J, with 18 bases between. Germline loops: CDR1 SGHVS, CDR2 FQNEAQ. The CDR3 region has the DNA TGTGCCAGCAGCGAACGTGGGGGCTCGGGGAATTCACCCCTCCACTTT. Amino acids: CASSERGGSGNSPLHF.

The V call is TRBV5-1, the J call TRBJ2-5, with D possibly TRBD1 on 5 matching bases. Germline CDR1 and CDR2: SGHRS and YFSETQ. The germline V and J ends were trimmed by 4 bases and 3 bases, with 13 bases remaining between them. The CDR3 covers 14 residues. CDR3 nucleotide sequence: TGCGCCAGCAGCCCGCAGGGTACTGAAGAGACCCAGTACTTC. Amino acids: CASSPQGTEETQYF.

V usage is TRBV5-5 and J usage is TRBJ1-4, with D possibly matching TRBD1 (6 bases). The ends were cut back, 3 bases at V and 7 bases at J, with 22 bases in the middle. CDR3 length equals 17 residues. The germline CDR1 and CDR2 sequences are SGHKS and YYEKEE (reference sequence). CDR3 sequence reads: CASSWAPQSQGGEKLFF. As DNA, the CDR3 is TGTGCCAGCAGCTGGGCCCCGCAGTCCCAAGGGGGTGAAAAACTGTTTTTT. The complete variable domain, with remaining parts taken from reference TRBV5-5 and TRBJ1-4, reads DAGVTQSPTHLIKTRGQQVTLRCSPISGHKSVSWYQQVLGQGPQFIFQYYEKEERGRGNFPDRFSARQFPNYSSELNVNALLLGDSALYLCASSWAPQSQGGEKLFFGSGTQLSVL.

The chain recombines TRBV7-3 with TRBJ2-5; maybe TRBD1 (5 bases). The CDR3 length is 13 residues. Trimming stripped 6 bases from V and 2 bases from J, with 10 bases between. CDR1 is SGHTA, CDR2 FQGTGA, per germline. In DNA form, the CDR3 reads TGTGCCAGCAGTCGGACACCGCAAGAGACCCAGTACTTC. This sequence encodes CASSRTPQETQYF.

The count of this clone is one. The chain has TRBV4-2 and TRBJ2-1; TRBD1 is a possible D gene (5 bases). In germline, CDR1 is LGHNA, CDR2 YNFKEQ. This CDR3 spans 16 amino acids. Trimming left V 5 bases short and J 3 bases short, with 17 bases between. The CDR3 DNA is TGTGCCAGCAGCGCAATTCAGGGATCACACTACAATGAGCAGTTCTTC. Protein: CASSAIQGSHYNEQFF.

V and J are TRBV5-6 and TRBJ1-4; weak D call: TRBD1 (6 bases). V shed 5 bases and J shed 7 bases, with 15 bases lying between them. Germline CDR1 reads SGHDT; CDR2 reads YYEEEE. The CDR3 sequence is 14 residues long. CDR3 sequence reads: CASRIQGLGEKLFF. CDR3 DNA sequence: TGTGCCAGCAGGATACAGGGCTTAGGTGAAAAACTGTTTTTT.

The chain combines TRBV10-3 with TRBJ1-1; D possibly corresponds to TRBD1 (6 bases). The CDR3 runs to 15 residues. V dropped 4 bases and J dropped 3 bases, with 15 bases sitting between them. CDR1 and CDR2 (germline): ENHRY, SYGVKD. This chain's CDR3 is CAISGLTGGHTEAFF. CDR3 bases: TGTGCCATCAGTGGACTGACAGGCGGTCACACTGAAGCTTTCTTT.

V and J are TRBV5-1 and TRBJ1-3; D unclear. This CDR3 comprises 15 residues. CDR1 is SGHRS, CDR2 YFSETQ, per germline. Deletions cut 0 bases from V and 2 bases from J, with 9 bases between. CDR3 sequence: CASSLGWQTGNTIYF. As DNA, the CDR3 is TGCGCCAGCAGCTTGGGGTGGCAGACTGGAAACACCATATATTTT.

The chain links TRBV6-2 or TRBV6-3 to TRBJ2-7; 9 bases fit TRBD1. Germline CDR1 reads MNHEY; CDR2 reads SVGEGT. The CDR3 is 16 residues long. V trimming: 4 bases; J trimming: 3 bases; junction bases outside the gene matches: 10. The CDR3 DNA follows: TGTGCCAGCAGTTCCGTTACCGGGACAGGGTACTACGAGCAGTACTTC. Protein sequence: CASSSVTGTGYYEQYF.

The chain joins TRBV12-3 or TRBV12-4 to TRBJ1-2; no reliable D call. The CDR3 has 12 amino acids. V was trimmed by 6 bases and J by 5 bases, leaving 10 bases between them. CDR3 region: CASSQRRYGYTF. CDR3 nucleotides: TGTGCCAGCAGCCAGAGGAGGTATGGCTACACCTTC.

V gene TRBV4-2 combines with J gene TRBJ1-2; no clear D gene. The CDR3 contains 14 residues. Trimming took 4 bases from V and 4 from J, leaving 13 bases between them. The germline V gene encodes CDR1 LGHNA and CDR2 YNFKEQ. CDR3 in DNA: TGTGCCAGCAGCCCGGGTCCGCCGGGCTATGGCTACACCTTC. It codes for CASSPGPPGYGYTF.

This chain connects TRBV11-2 to TRBJ1-2; TRBD1 might be the D (6 bases). The CDR3 loop spans 15 amino acids. Trimming stripped 6 bases from V and 0 bases from J, with 14 bases between. Germline V gene data show CDR1 as SGHAT and CDR2 as FQNNGV. The CDR3 DNA sequence: TGTGCCAGCAGGCAGAACAGGGATTCTAACTATGGCTACACCTTC. Residues: CASRQNRDSNYGYTF.

V and J are TRBV12-3 or TRBV12-4 and TRBJ2-3; D is possibly TRBD2 (5 bases). This CDR3 region has 13 residues. Deletions cut 2 bases from V and 4 bases from J, with 7 bases between. The CDR3 DNA is TGTGCCAGCAGTTTACTAGCATCAGATACGCAGTATTTT. It is translated as CASSLLASDTQYF.

V usage is TRBV7-9 and J usage is TRBJ1-2; tentative D call: TRBD1 (5 bases). Germline V gene data show CDR1 as SEHNR and CDR2 as FQNEAQ (reference sequence). The CDR3 runs 16 residues. Trimming took 7 bases from V and 4 from J, leaving 22 bases between them. This chain's CDR3 is CASTIWGGAGSYGYTF. CDR3 sequence (DNA): TGTGCCAGCACTATATGGGGAGGGGCAGGGAGCTATGGCTACACCTTC.

V gene TRBV9 combines with J gene TRBJ2-7; 10 bases are shared with TRBD1. This CDR3 has 15 amino acids. After removal of 0 bases from V and 4 bases from J, the junction contained 4 bases not matched to a gene. The germline gives CDR1 SGDLS, CDR2 YYNGEE. CDR3 region: CASSVGRTGGYEQYF. CDR3 bases: TGTGCCAGCAGCGTAGGAAGGACAGGGGGTTACGAGCAGTACTTC. The whole variable domain, filled in from reference TRBV9 and TRBJ2-7, reads DSGVTQTPKHLITATGQRVTLRCSPRSGDLSVYWYQQSLDQGLQFLIQYYNGEERAKGNILERFSAQQFPDLHSELNLSSLELGDSALYFCASSVGRTGGYEQYFGPGTRLTVT.

V is TRBV4-1 and J is TRBJ1-2; D not certain. Germline V gene lookup returns CDR1 MGHRA and CDR2 YSYEKL. This CDR3 comprises 16 residues. Trimming left V 0 bases short and J 4 bases short, with 15 bases between. CDR3 coding DNA: TGCGCCAGCAGCCAAGATTGGGCAGCAACAAGCTATGGCTACACCTTC. As protein: CASSQDWAATSYGYTF.

The rearrangement links TRBV5-1 to TRBJ1-2; no clear D. Between the trimmed V and J ends, which lost 0 bases and 1 base, there was a span of 7 bases. The CDR3 is made up of 14 amino acids. Per the germline V gene, CDR1 is SGHRS and CDR2 is YFSETQ. The CDR3 sequence: CASSLAQVNYGYTF. The DNA of the CDR3 is TGCGCCAGCAGCTTGGCGCAGGTTAACTATGGCTACACCTTC.

A remark on this clone: The same CDR3 arises from other DNA sequences in this sample as well. The rearrangement links TRBV12-3 or TRBV12-4 to TRBJ1-2, with D possibly being TRBD1 (5 bases). V was cut by 1 base and J by 2 bases, with 5 bases left in between. The CDR3 contains 13 residues. CDR3 region: CASSLGQNYGYTF. The CDR3 bases are TGTGCCAGCAGTTTAGGACAGAACTATGGCTACACCTTC.

V usage is TRBV3-1 (or the pseudogene TRBV3-2) and J usage is TRBJ1-3; D is undetermined. V dropped 1 base and J dropped 1 base, with 5 bases sitting between them. The CDR3 contains 14 residues. Germline CDR1 reads LGHDT; CDR2 reads YNNKEL (reference sequence). In DNA, the CDR3 is TGTGCCAGCAGCCAAGGTTATTCTGGAAACACCATATATTTT. Protein sequence: CASSQGYSGNTIYF.

The J gene is TRBJ2-7, the V gene TRBV10-3, with D unclear. CDR1 and CDR2 from the germline V gene are ENHRY and SYGVKD. V lost 0 bases, J lost 4 bases, and 7 bases lay in between. The CDR3 spans 13 residues. This CDR3 is CAISESTRYEQYF. In DNA, the CDR3 is TGTGCCATCAGTGAGTCCACGAGGTACGAGCAGTACTTC.

The chain couples TRBV2 to TRBJ1-1; D unclear. V shed 4 bases and J shed 5 bases, with 11 bases lying between them. Germline V gene lookup returns CDR1 SNHLY and CDR2 FYNNEI. The CDR3 runs 13 residues. The CDR3 loop is CASSVTYRTEAFF. The CDR3 coding sequence is TGTGCCAGCAGTGTGACTTATAGGACTGAAGCTTTCTTT.

This clone has a handful of counts. The CDR3 DNA is TGCGCCAGCAGCTCCCAGGTAACCGGGGAGCTGTTTTTT. Translated: CASSSQVTGELFF. The chain carries TRBV5-1 and TRBJ2-2; D call uncertain. The V gene's germline CDR1 is SGHRS and CDR2 YFSETQ. V was clipped by 3 bases and J by 5 bases, with 8 bases between them. The CDR3 contains 13 residues.

The chain links TRBV7-9 to TRBJ1-1; D perhaps matches TRBD1 (6 bases). The CDR3 has 13 residues. V was pared by 1 base and J by 7 bases, with 10 bases between. From germline, CDR1 is SEHNR and CDR2 FQNEAQ (reference sequence). In nucleotides, the CDR3 is TGTGCCAGCAGCTTAGGGACAGAGGGTGAAGCTTTCTTT. This codes for CASSLGTEGEAFF.